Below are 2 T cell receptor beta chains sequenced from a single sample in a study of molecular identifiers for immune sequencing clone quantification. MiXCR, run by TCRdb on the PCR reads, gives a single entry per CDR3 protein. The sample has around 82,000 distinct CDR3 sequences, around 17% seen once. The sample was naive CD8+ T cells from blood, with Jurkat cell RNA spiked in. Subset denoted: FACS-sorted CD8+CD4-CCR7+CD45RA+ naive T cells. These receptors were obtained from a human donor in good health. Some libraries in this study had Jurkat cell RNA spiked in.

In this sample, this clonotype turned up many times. The CDR3 reads CASSFGETGQPQHF. CDR3 nucleotides: TGTGCCAGCAGTTTCGGGGAAACAGGACAGCCCCAGCATTTT. J is TRBJ1-5 and V is TRBV12-3 or TRBV12-4, with D tentatively TRBD1 (5 bases). V was trimmed by 3 bases and J by 7 bases, leaving 13 bases between them. This CDR3 comprises 14 residues.

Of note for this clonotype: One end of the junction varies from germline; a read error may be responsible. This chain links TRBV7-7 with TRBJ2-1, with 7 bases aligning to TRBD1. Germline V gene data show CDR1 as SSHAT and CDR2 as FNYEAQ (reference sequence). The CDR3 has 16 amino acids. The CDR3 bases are TGTGCTAGCAGCTTAGAGCCGGGACAGAGGGCCTATAAGCAGTTCTTC. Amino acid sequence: CASSLEPGQRAYKQFF.